This T cell receptor beta chain was documented in a study of blood T cells in healthy people across ages. The CDR3 extends over 13 amino acids. The germline CDR1 and CDR2 sequences are SGHRS and YFSETQ. The V end was cut by 3 bases, the J end by 7 bases, with 13 bases between. Using a J-beta primer mix together with a sample-barcoded 5' primer, a second PCR was run for 7 to 11 cycles. TCRdb used MiXCR to reprocess the 5' RACE reads, holding one entry per CDR3 protein. The sample records roughly 1.6 million distinct CDR3 sequences, almost 35% being singletons. What was sequenced was blood. The chain uses TRBV5-1 and TRBJ1-2; possibly TRBD1 for D (6 bases). This clonotype was sampled from a woman in her thirties in good health. The DNA of the CDR3 is TGCGCCAGCAGCTCGGACAGAAGCAGTGGCTACACCTTC. It codes for CASSSDRSSGYTF. Full variable domain (rest looked up from reference TRBV5-1 and TRBJ1-2): KAGVTQTPRYLIKTRGQQVTLSCSPISGHRSVSWYQQTPGQGLQFLFEYFSETQRNKGNFPGRFSGRQFSNSRSEMNVSTLELGDSALYLCASSSDRSSGYTFGSGTRLTVV.